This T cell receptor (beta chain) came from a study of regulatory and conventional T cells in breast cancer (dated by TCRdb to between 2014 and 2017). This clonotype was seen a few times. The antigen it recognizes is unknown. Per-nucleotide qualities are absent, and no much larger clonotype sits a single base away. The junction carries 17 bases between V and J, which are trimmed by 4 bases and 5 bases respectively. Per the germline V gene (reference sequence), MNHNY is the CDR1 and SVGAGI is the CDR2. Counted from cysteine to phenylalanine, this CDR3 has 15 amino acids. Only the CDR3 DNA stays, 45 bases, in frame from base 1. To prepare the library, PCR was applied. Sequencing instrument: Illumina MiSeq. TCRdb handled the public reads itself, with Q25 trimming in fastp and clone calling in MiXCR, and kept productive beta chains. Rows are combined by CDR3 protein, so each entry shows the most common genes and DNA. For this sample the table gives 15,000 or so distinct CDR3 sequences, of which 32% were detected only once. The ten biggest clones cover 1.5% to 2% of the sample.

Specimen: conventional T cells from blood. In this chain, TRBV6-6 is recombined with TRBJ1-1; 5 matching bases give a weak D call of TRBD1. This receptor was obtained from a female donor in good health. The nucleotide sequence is TGTGCCAGCAGTTCGACGGGGGGAGGGTCGACTGAAGCTTTCTTT. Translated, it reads CASSSTGGGSTEAFF.